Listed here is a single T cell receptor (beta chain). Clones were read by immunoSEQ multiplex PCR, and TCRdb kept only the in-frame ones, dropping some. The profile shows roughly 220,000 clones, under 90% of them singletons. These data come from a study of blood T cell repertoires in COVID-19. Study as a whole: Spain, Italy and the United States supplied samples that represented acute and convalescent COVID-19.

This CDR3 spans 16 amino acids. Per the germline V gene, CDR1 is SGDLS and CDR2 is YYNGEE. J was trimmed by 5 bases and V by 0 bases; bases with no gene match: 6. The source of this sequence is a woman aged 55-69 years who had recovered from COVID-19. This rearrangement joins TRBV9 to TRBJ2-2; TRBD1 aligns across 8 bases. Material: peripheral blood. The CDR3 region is CASSVDSGGITGELFF. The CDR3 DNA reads TGTGCCAGCAGCGTAGATTCAGGGGGCATTACCGGGGAGCTGTTTTTT.